Below are 23 T cell receptor beta chains sequenced from a single sample in a study of T cell responses to AZD1222 COVID-19 vaccine. Generated by immunoSEQ multiplex PCR, the TCRdb table keeps only in-frame clones and is missing some. The sample consists of some 100,000 clones, approximately 90% of them appearing once. The sequenced sample was peripheral blood, obtained on day 0 of AZD1222 vaccination. Receptors were obtained from an adult in good health.

The CDR3 sequence: CASSLEQYNEQFF. The CDR3 region has the DNA TGTGCCAGCAGTTTAGAACAATACAATGAGCAGTTCTTC. The rearrangement joins TRBV12-3 or TRBV12-4 to TRBJ2-1; D unresolved. The CDR3 consists of 13 residues. V lost 1 base and J 4 bases, leaving 5 bases between the germline ends.

The J gene is TRBJ2-1, the V gene TRBV27; TRBD2 matches 13 bases. V lost 2 bases, J lost 0 bases, and 10 bases stayed unmatched. CDR1 MNHEY and CDR2 SMNVEV come from the germline V gene (reference sequence). The CDR3 contains 20 residues. The CDR3 here is CASSLIRGLAGPSSYNEQFF. The CDR3 nucleotides read TGTGCCAGCAGTTTAATTAGGGGACTAGCGGGGCCCAGCTCCTACAATGAGCAGTTCTTC.

The chain couples TRBV19 to TRBJ1-1; D is possibly TRBD1 (6 bases). The ends were cut back, 7 bases at V and 5 bases at J, with 20 bases in the middle. CDR1 is LNHDA and CDR2 is SQIVND in the germline V gene (reference sequence). The CDR3 sequence is 15 residues long. Here the CDR3 DNA reads TGTGCCAGTACCACCCACAACGGGGGCTCGACTGAAGCTTTCTTT. As protein: CASTTHNGGSTEAFF.

The chain joins TRBV7-2 to TRBJ2-1; D could derive from TRBD1 or TRBD2 (6 bases each). The CDR3 extends over 16 amino acids. Per germline, CDR1 SGHTA and CDR2 FQGNSA. The V end lost 5 bases, the J end lost 0 bases, and 14 bases lay between the germline ends. The CDR3 loop reads CASSGHGGYSYNEQFF. The DNA of the CDR3 is TGTGCCAGCAGCGGCCACGGGGGCTACTCCTACAATGAGCAGTTCTTC.

V gene TRBV27 combines with J gene TRBJ2-1, with D perhaps matching TRBD2 (6 bases). The CDR3 is made up of 15 amino acids. Per germline, CDR1 MNHEY and CDR2 SMNVEV (reference sequence). Trimming took 6 bases from V and 0 from J, leaving 12 bases between them. CDR3 in amino acids: CASSRGVSSYNEQFF. As DNA, the CDR3 is TGTGCCAGCAGCCGCGGGGTAAGCTCCTACAATGAGCAGTTCTTC.

This clone was seen a single time. The V gene is TRBV24-1, the J gene TRBJ2-3; no reliable D call. V was trimmed by 6 bases and J by 1 base, leaving 7 bases between them. The germline V gene has CDR1 KGHDR and CDR2 SFDVKD. CDR3 size: 13 residues. The CDR3 DNA sequence: TGTGCCACCAGTTCTTCCGGCACAGATACGCAGTATTTT. Amino acids: CATSSSGTDTQYF.

The chain joins TRBV5-1 to TRBJ2-5; D tentatively fits TRBD1 or TRBD2 (5 bases each). CDR1 is SGHRS and CDR2 is YFSETQ in the germline V gene. Trimming took 1 base from V and 4 from J, leaving 8 bases between them. The CDR3 is 13 residues long. The CDR3 here is CASSLIGAETQYF. For the CDR3, the DNA is TGCGCCAGCAGCTTGATCGGGGCAGAGACCCAGTACTTC.

In DNA, the CDR3 is TGTGCCAGCAGCGAATACAGGGGGGCCGCTTTCTTT. The encoded protein is CASSEYRGAAFF. The chain couples TRBV7-9 to TRBJ1-1; 8 bases fit TRBD1. The CDR3 consists of 12 residues. In germline, CDR1 is SEHNR, CDR2 FQNEAQ (reference sequence). The ends lost 5 bases at V and 11 bases at J; junction bases unmatched: 7.

This chain uses TRBV5-8 with TRBJ1-6; possible D gene TRBD1, 5 bases. Deletions cut 4 bases from V and 7 bases from J, with 18 bases between. CDR3 size: 16 residues. CDR1 is SGHTS and CDR2 is YDEGEE in the germline V gene. The CDR3 reads CASSPSRVGGNSPLHF. Written as DNA, the CDR3 is TGTGCCAGCAGCCCAAGCAGGGTTGGCGGGAATTCACCCCTCCACTTT.

Points on this clone: Other DNA sequences within the sample encode an identical CDR3. The rearrangement joins TRBV12-3 or TRBV12-4 to TRBJ2-7, with D possibly TRBD2 on 6 matching bases. V was trimmed by 3 bases and J by 4 bases, leaving 10 bases between them. The CDR3 has 13 residues. The CDR3 region is CASSLGGGYEQYF. In nucleotides, the CDR3 is TGTGCCAGCAGTTTGGGCGGAGGGTACGAGCAGTACTTC.

This chain links TRBV28 with TRBJ1-2; D gene unclear. Trimming left V 7 bases short and J 0 bases short, with 9 bases between. The CDR3 sequence is 13 residues long. CDR1 is MDHEN, CDR2 SYDVKM, per germline. The CDR3 region has the DNA TGTGCCAGCATGGACGGAGCTAACTATGGCTACACCTTC. Protein sequence: CASMDGANYGYTF.

This clone was seen just once. The genes are TRBV2 and TRBJ1-1; D is ambiguous. V was cut by 7 bases and J by 10 bases, with 10 bases left in between. The CDR3 runs 10 residues. Germline V lookup: CDR1 SNHLY, CDR2 FYNNEI. The CDR3 loop reads CASMGGGAFF. The CDR3 bases are TGTGCCAGCATGGGAGGTGGAGCTTTCTTT.

The J gene is TRBJ1-1, the V gene TRBV5-1; no firm D call. V lost 4 bases to trimming and J lost 6 bases, with 16 bases between them. The CDR3 spans 14 residues. Per germline, CDR1 SGHRS and CDR2 YFSETQ. CDR3 region: CASSPREQPAEAFF. As DNA, the CDR3 is TGCGCCAGCAGCCCCCGGGAACAACCTGCTGAAGCTTTCTTT.

The DNA for the CDR3 is TGTGCCAGCAGCCAAGAAACGGGGGGCTACAATGAGCAGTTCTTC. This sequence encodes CASSQETGGYNEQFF. This rearrangement joins TRBV4-2 to TRBJ2-1; 7 nucleotides match TRBD2. CDR3 size: 15 residues. V shed 0 bases, J shed 3 bases, and the junction held 2 bases outside the gene matches. Germline lookup yields CDR1 LGHNA and CDR2 YNFKEQ.

The rearrangement links TRBV18 to TRBJ1-6; perhaps TRBD1 as D (5 bases). The CDR3 has 12 residues. CDR1 and CDR2 from the germline V gene are KGHSH and LQKENI. V lost 8 bases, J lost 8 bases, and 10 bases lay in between. The CDR3, as DNA: TGTGCCAGCGCAGACAGCTATTCACCCCTCCACTTT. It is translated as CASADSYSPLHF.

The gene calls are TRBV5-4 and TRBJ1-1; D unclear. The V end lost 6 bases, the J end lost 0 bases, and 9 bases lay between the germline ends. This CDR3 comprises 13 residues. The germline CDR1 and CDR2 sequences are SGHNT and YYREEE (reference sequence). CDR3 DNA: TGTGCCAGCAAATATCAGATGAACACTGAAGCTTTCTTT. Its protein is CASKYQMNTEAFF.

This clone was found once. The rearrangement joins TRBV5-5 to TRBJ1-2, with 9 bases identical to TRBD1. The CDR3 runs 19 residues. The trim removed 1 base at V and 1 base at J, leaving 14 bases unmatched. Germline V gene lookup returns CDR1 SGHKS and CDR2 YYEKEE (reference sequence). CDR3 loop: CASSLSGVRDRAFNYGYTF. The CDR3 coding sequence is TGTGCCAGCAGCTTGTCTGGAGTCCGGGACAGGGCTTTTAACTATGGCTACACCTTC.

The chain recombines TRBV12-3 or TRBV12-4 with TRBJ1-3; D is perhaps TRBD1 (5 bases). V lost 7 bases, J lost 6 bases, and 13 bases lay in between. CDR3 length equals 13 residues. The chain's CDR3 is CASTDGDSNTIYF. For the CDR3, the DNA is TGTGCCAGCACCGATGGGGACTCAAACACCATATATTTT.

The rearrangement joins TRBV5-5 to TRBJ1-5, with D maybe TRBD1 (6 bases). The length of the CDR3 is 14 residues. CDR1 SGHKS and CDR2 YYEKEE come from the germline V gene (reference sequence). V was shortened by 4 bases and J by 6 bases, with 14 bases between the two germline ends. Here the CDR3 reads CASSPSGVVQPQHF. The CDR3 DNA sequence: TGTGCCAGCAGCCCCTCAGGGGTCGTTCAGCCCCAGCATTTT.

The chain couples TRBV18 to TRBJ2-7; no clear D. This CDR3 is built from 14 residues. The germline gives CDR1 KGHSH, CDR2 LQKENI. V was trimmed by 1 base and J by 5 bases, leaving 12 bases between them. The CDR3, as DNA: TGTGCCAGCTCACCACAACACGGTGGCAACGAGCAGTACTTC. Translated, it gives CASSPQHGGNEQYF.

The CDR3 is CASSDAFRGREQYF. DNA of the CDR3: TGTGCCAGCAGTGACGCCTTCAGGGGCCGGGAGCAGTACTTC. The V and J genes are TRBV6-1 and TRBJ2-7; TRBD1 is a possible D gene (6 bases). CDR1 is MNHNS and CDR2 is SASEGT in the germline V gene. Trimming shortened V by 3 bases and J by 7 bases, and 16 bases separated the two germline ends. There are 14 residues in the CDR3.

The rearrangement joins TRBV4-1 to TRBJ2-2; TRBD1 agrees at 7 bases. CDR3 length: 13 residues. Trimming took 4 bases from V and 9 from J; bases not matched to a gene: 5. From germline, CDR1 is MGHRA and CDR2 YSYEKL. The CDR3 nucleotides are TGCGCCAGCAGCCTGGGACAGCGCCGGGAGCTGTTTTTT. Its protein is CASSLGQRRELFF.

This chain connects TRBV9 to TRBJ2-1; D may match TRBD1 or TRBD2 (7 bases each). The V end was cut by 4 bases, the J end by 4 bases, with 12 bases between. The CDR3 covers 14 residues. Germline-derived CDR1 and CDR2 are SGDLS and YYNGEE. The chain's CDR3 is CASSPAGQYNEQFF. The CDR3 coding sequence is TGTGCCAGCAGCCCAGCGGGACAGTACAATGAGCAGTTCTTC.